The 26 T cell receptor beta chains in this list originate from one sample, sequenced in a study of OX40 agonist ivuxolimab in advanced cancers. Assay: immunoSEQ multiplex PCR; the TCRdb copy retains only in-frame clones and omits some. The profile shows about 85,000 clones, around 85% of them singletons. The sample in question was CD4+ or CD8+ T cells sorted from blood, obtained in a trial of the OX40 agonist ivuxolimab. The origin of the receptors is an adult with an advanced solid tumor such as melanoma, head and neck, liver or kidney cancer.

The chain joins TRBV7-3 to TRBJ2-3; 10 positions agree with TRBD2. J gave up 6 bases and V 2 bases, and 8 bases lay outside the gene matches. The CDR3 has 16 residues. Germline V lookup: CDR1 SGHTA, CDR2 FQGTGA. The CDR3 reads CASSLRLAGALDTQYF. The DNA of the CDR3 is TGTGCCAGCAGCTTACGCCTAGCGGGGGCCCTGGATACGCAGTATTTT. The full variable domain, its missing parts supplied by reference TRBV7-3 and TRBJ2-3, is GAGVSQTPSNKVTEKGKYVELRCDPISGHTALYWYRQSLGQGPEFLIYFQGTGAADDSGLPNDRFFAVRPEGSVSTLKIQRTERGDSAVYLCASSLRLAGALDTQYFGPGTRLTVL.

Comments on this clone: A junction boundary mismatches the germline segment, possibly from a read error. This chain uses TRBV7-7 with TRBJ2-2; the D gene is possibly TRBD1 (6 bases). The CDR3 loop spans 15 amino acids. Germline V gives CDR1 SSHAT, CDR2 FNYEAQ (reference sequence). In DNA form, the CDR3 reads TGTGCTAGCAGCTCCCCGGGACACGACACCGGGGAGCTGTTTTTT. This sequence encodes CASSSPGHDTGELFF.

This clone has more than one count but fewer than ten. The V call is TRBV10-3, the J call TRBJ2-5; 8 bases map to TRBD2. Unmatched junction bases numbered 13, after V lost 5 bases and J lost 5 bases. Germline V gene sequence: CDR1 ENHRY, CDR2 SYGVKD. CDR3 length: 16 amino acids. The CDR3, as DNA: TGTGCCATCAGTCCGGGACTAGTAAGGTCCGGGGAGACCCAGTACTTC. It translates to CAISPGLVRSGETQYF.

The chain couples TRBV14 to TRBJ1-2; unclear D gene. The CDR3 is made up of 12 amino acids. Per germline, CDR1 SGHDN and CDR2 FVKESK. Trimming cost V 0 bases and J 4 bases, with 3 bases left between them. DNA of the CDR3: TGTGCCAGCAGCCAAGAGACCTATGGCTACACCTTC. This gives the protein CASSQETYGYTF.

The rearrangement links TRBV7-2 to TRBJ2-7; 15 bases map to TRBD2. The J segment lost 2 bases and the V segment lost 5 bases, leaving 4 bases of the junction unmatched. Germline CDR1 is SGHTA and CDR2 is FQGNSA. The CDR3 has 16 amino acids. CDR3 amino acids: CASSLGLAGGTYEQYF. For the CDR3, the DNA is TGTGCCAGCAGCCTGGGACTAGCGGGGGGCACCTACGAGCAGTACTTC.

The chain combines TRBV7-2 with TRBJ1-6; D is perhaps TRBD1 (5 bases). The CDR3 loop spans 16 amino acids. Germline CDR1 and CDR2: SGHTA and FQGNSA. V gave up 0 bases and J gave up 6 bases, with 12 bases separating them. CDR3 nucleotide sequence: TGTGCCAGCAGCTTAGCGCAAGGAGGGGTTAATTCACCCCTCCACTTT. It yields the protein CASSLAQGGVNSPLHF.

This chain uses TRBV11-2 with TRBJ2-1; 7 bases match TRBD2. Germline CDR1 reads SGHAT; CDR2 reads FQNNGV. The CDR3 totals 14 residues. After removal of 0 bases from V and 8 bases from J, the junction contained 4 bases not matched to a gene. The DNA of the CDR3 is TGTGCCAGCAGCTTAGATTTAGGGAGGGATGAGCAGTTCTTC. This translates into CASSLDLGRDEQFF.

The V call is TRBV7-8, the J call TRBJ1-2; a possible D gene is TRBD1 (6 bases). V lost 1 base and J 3 bases, leaving 12 bases between the germline ends. The CDR3 is made up of 15 amino acids. CDR1 is SGHVS, CDR2 FQNEAQ, per germline. The CDR3 loop reads CASSLVSQGDYGYTF. The CDR3 bases are TGTGCCAGCAGCTTAGTTTCACAGGGTGACTATGGCTACACCTTC.

The chain employs TRBV10-2 and TRBJ2-2, with 8 bases identical to TRBD2. CDR1 WSHSY and CDR2 SAAADI come from the germline V gene. V lost 7 bases to trimming and J lost 4 bases; unmatched junction nucleotides: 11. The length of the CDR3 is 16 residues. The CDR3 DNA sequence: TGCGCCAGCAACGCGGGACTCAGCGGGGGCACCGGGGAGCTGTTTTTT. It specifies CASNAGLSGGTGELFF.

This clone was counted a few times. The rearrangement joins TRBV28 to TRBJ1-6, with 7 bases fitting TRBD1. CDR3 size: 13 residues. Unmatched junction bases numbered 7, after V lost 7 bases and J lost 10 bases. The germline CDR1 and CDR2 sequences are MDHEN and SYDVKM. The CDR3 reads CASITGDASPLHF. Written as DNA, the CDR3 is TGTGCCAGCATTACAGGGGATGCATCACCCCTCCACTTT.

This rearrangement joins TRBV6-1 to TRBJ2-7; 7 bases are a match to TRBD1. V trimming: 3 bases; J trimming: 3 bases; junction bases outside the gene matches: 5. CDR1 is MNHNS, CDR2 SASEGT, per germline. The CDR3 runs to 14 residues. CDR3 amino acids: CASSEVGTVYEQYF. CDR3 nucleotide sequence: TGTGCCAGCAGTGAGGTGGGGACAGTCTACGAGCAGTACTTC.

The chain employs TRBV2 and TRBJ2-1; 7 nucleotides match TRBD2. This CDR3 contains 14 residues. V gave up 8 bases and J gave up 4 bases; unmatched junction bases: 8. The germline V gene encodes CDR1 SNHLY and CDR2 FYNNEI. CDR3: CASGSGALYNEQFF. The CDR3, as DNA: TGTGCCAGCGGGAGCGGGGCCTTATACAATGAGCAGTTCTTC.

The rearrangement links TRBV9 to TRBJ2-2, with D unclear. Germline V CDR1 and CDR2: SGDLS, YYNGEE. V gave up 4 bases and J gave up 1 base, with 14 bases separating them. This CDR3 contains 16 residues. The DNA of the CDR3 is TGTGCCAGCAGCCCCCAATCCCAGTTGAACACCGGGGAGCTGTTTTTT. It codes for CASSPQSQLNTGELFF.

The gene calls are TRBV19 and TRBJ2-3; D may be TRBD2 (5 bases). This CDR3 comprises 14 residues. Germline values: CDR1 LNHDA, CDR2 SQIVND (reference sequence). V lost 5 bases to trimming and J lost 3 bases, with 12 bases between them. CDR3 DNA sequence: TGTGCCAGTAGTTCCCTCGGCGGGACAGATACGCAGTATTTT. It yields the protein CASSSLGGTDTQYF.

The CDR3: CASSPPGGSNQPQHF. The CDR3, as DNA: TGTGCCAGCAGTCCCCCGGGCGGGAGCAATCAGCCCCAGCATTTT. The chain has TRBV28 and TRBJ1-5, with D unclear. The CDR3 is made up of 15 amino acids. CDR1 is MDHEN, CDR2 SYDVKM, per germline. V was clipped by 5 bases and J by 1 base, with 12 bases between them.

The chain couples TRBV29-1 to TRBJ1-6; D ambiguous. The germline CDR1 and CDR2 sequences are SQVTM and ANQGSEA. Trimming removed 4 bases at V and 7 bases at J, with 17 bases between. CDR3 size: 15 residues. The CDR3, as DNA: TGCAGCGTTGCCGTATCGGGCGGTGGAAATTCACCCCTCCACTTT. It specifies CSVAVSGGGNSPLHF.

The chain recombines TRBV6-5 with TRBJ2-7; 8 nucleotides align to TRBD1. Germline V gives CDR1 MNHEY, CDR2 SVGAGI. CDR3 length equals 15 residues. Germline trimming cut 6 bases from V and 2 bases from J; bases unmatched to any gene: 9. This CDR3 reads CASRGRDRKAYEQYF. The CDR3 nucleotides are TGTGCCAGCAGGGGCCGGGACAGGAAGGCCTACGAGCAGTACTTC.

The chain uses TRBV5-1 and TRBJ2-7; a weak D match, TRBD1 (5 bases). Germline V CDR1 and CDR2: SGHRS, YFSETQ. V was cut by 0 bases and J by 3 bases, with 10 bases left in between. This CDR3 contains 14 residues. Written as DNA, the CDR3 is TGCGCCAGCAGCTTGGAACAGGTTAACTACGAGCAGTACTTC. Translated: CASSLEQVNYEQYF.

V gene TRBV5-1 combines with J gene TRBJ2-7; 7 nucleotides align to TRBD1. The germline CDR1 and CDR2 sequences are SGHRS and YFSETQ. With 2 bases clipped from V and 3 bases from J, the junction kept 5 bases outside the gene matches. This CDR3 is 14 amino acids long. CDR3 coding DNA: TGCGCCAGCAGCTTCGAGGGACAGATCTACGAGCAGTACTTC. This gives the protein CASSFEGQIYEQYF.

The chain joins TRBV4-3 to TRBJ1-6; the D is unclear. CDR3 length: 16 residues. V dropped 0 bases and J dropped 9 bases, with 15 bases sitting between them. Germline V gives CDR1 LGHNA, CDR2 YSLEER. The CDR3 DNA reads as TGCGCCAGCAGCCAAGAATACGATGGACGTGGTTCACCCCTCCACTTT. Protein product: CASSQEYDGRGSPLHF.

A single count supports this clone. This chain links TRBV7-6 with TRBJ2-1; TRBD2 is a possible D gene (7 bases). V shed 4 bases and J shed 9 bases, with 13 bases lying between them. Germline lookup yields CDR1 SGHVS and CDR2 FNYEAQ. CDR3 size: 13 residues. The CDR3 nucleotides are TGTGCCAGCAGCTACGGGGGGCATCGTGAGCAGTTCTTC. Amino acid sequence: CASSYGGHREQFF.

The chain uses TRBV9 and TRBJ2-6; 8 bases are shared with TRBD1. After removal of 3 bases from V and 0 bases from J, the junction contained 5 bases not matched to a gene. Germline V gives CDR1 SGDLS, CDR2 YYNGEE. This CDR3 has 17 residues. The DNA of the CDR3 is TGTGCCAGCAGCGAACGGGACAGGAGCTCTGGGGCCAACGTCCTGACTTTC. It yields the protein CASSERDRSSGANVLTF.

The chain recombines TRBV6-6 with TRBJ2-7, with TRBD1 matching 8 bases. The CDR3 length is 16 residues. CDR1 is MNHNY, CDR2 SVGAGI, per germline (reference sequence). J lost 1 base, V lost 5 bases, and 10 bases had no gene match. CDR3: CASSPLRDRSSYEQYF. The CDR3 DNA reads TGTGCCAGCAGTCCCCTAAGGGACAGGTCTTCCTACGAGCAGTACTTC.

The chain uses TRBV30 and TRBJ1-4, with D uncertain. V lost 6 bases and J 7 bases, leaving 9 bases between the germline ends. Germline V gene data show CDR1 as GTSNPN and CDR2 as SVGIG (reference sequence). The CDR3 runs to 11 residues. CDR3 bases: TGTGCCTGTTCTTTGGGTGAAAAACTGTTTTTT. Its protein is CACSLGEKLFF.

J is TRBJ2-3 and V is TRBV5-4; no firm D call. The CDR3 extends over 15 amino acids. Germline CDR1 is SGHNT and CDR2 is YYREEE (reference sequence). V was shortened by 0 bases and J by 4 bases, with 12 bases between the two germline ends. CDR3 sequence (DNA): TGTGCCAGCAGCTTGGCGAATCGTCTTCCAGATACGCAGTATTTT. It translates to CASSLANRLPDTQYF. Filled out from reference TRBV5-4 and TRBJ2-3, the complete variable domain reads ETGVTQSPTHLIKTRGQQVTLRCSSQSGHNTVSWYQQALGQGPQFIFQYYREEENGRGNFPPRFSGLQFPNYSSELNVNALELDDSALYLCASSLANRLPDTQYFGPGTRLTVL.

This chain links TRBV6-5 with TRBJ1-1; weak D call: TRBD1 (5 bases). V was clipped by 6 bases and J by 1 base, with 9 bases between them. CDR3 length equals 13 residues. The V gene's germline CDR1 is MNHEY and CDR2 SVGAGI. The CDR3 nucleotides read TGTGCCAGCAGGGACGGGACGAACACTGAAGCTTTCTTT. Protein sequence: CASRDGTNTEAFF.